Each of the 28 T cell receptor beta chains below was sequenced from the same sample in a study of blood T cells in healthy people across ages. The authors ran a second PCR of 7 to 11 cycles using a sample-barcoded 5' primer and a J-beta primer mix. TCRdb reprocessed the 5' RACE reads with MiXCR, giving one entry per CDR3 protein. The sample records approximately 730,000 distinct CDR3 sequences, approximately 39% being singletons. Sequenced sample: blood. The receptors here all came from a woman aged 60-75 years in good health.

The chain combines TRBV7-2 with TRBJ2-7; D perhaps matches TRBD1 (6 bases). The V end was cut by 4 bases, the J end by 2 bases, with 15 bases between. Per the germline V gene, CDR1 is SGHTA and CDR2 is FQGNSA. CDR3 length equals 15 residues. The CDR3 nucleotides read TGTGCCAGCAGCTCCCGCCTGACAGGAACCTACGAGCAGTACTTC. Translated: CASSSRLTGTYEQYF.

The V call is TRBV27, the J call TRBJ2-7, with 11 bases aligning to TRBD1. The J call may be incorrect, as the DNA end agrees better with TRBJ2-5. Germline CDR1 MNHEY, CDR2 SMNVEV (reference sequence). CDR3 length: 14 amino acids. The DNA for the CDR3 is TGTGCCAGCAGTACGCCGGGACAGGGGGGGACCCAGTACTTC. Its translation: CASSTPGQGGTQYF.

The rearrangement links TRBV15 to TRBJ1-5, with D uncertain. The germline gives CDR1 LNHNV, CDR2 YYDKDF (reference sequence). This CDR3 contains 15 residues. Trimming pared 0 bases from V and 6 bases from J, leaving 12 bases between. In DNA form, the CDR3 reads TGTGCCACCAGCAGAGACCTAAGTCGGGGTCAGCCCCAGCATTTT. It yields the protein CATSRDLSRGQPQHF.

V is TRBV7-2 and J is TRBJ2-5; D may be TRBD1 or TRBD2 (5 bases each). V dropped 5 bases and J dropped 5 bases, with 18 bases sitting between them. CDR1 is SGHTA and CDR2 is FQGNSA in the germline V gene. The CDR3 contains 15 residues. The CDR3 sequence: CASSLNRGRGETQYF. Written as DNA, the CDR3 is TGTGCCAGCAGCCTGAATCGGGGACGTGGGGAGACCCAGTACTTC.

This clonotype has a handful of counts. This chain uses TRBV12-3 or TRBV12-4 with TRBJ2-5; 8 bases agree with TRBD2. The V and J ends lost 6 bases and 5 bases, in that order; junction bases with no gene match: 8. This CDR3 region has 14 residues. CDR3 DNA sequence: TGTGCCAGCAGCTACCAGACTAGCGAGGAGACCCAGTACTTC. This sequence encodes CASSYQTSEETQYF.

The genes are TRBV20-1 and TRBJ2-7; possibly TRBD2 for D (5 bases). Trimming removed 6 bases at V and 2 bases at J, with 17 bases between. Germline assignment: CDR1 DFQATT and CDR2 SNEGSKA (reference sequence). The CDR3 totals 14 residues. The CDR3, as DNA: TGCAGTGCCTGGGAGTGGCTAGCTCCCTACGAGCAGTACTTC. It encodes CSAWEWLAPYEQYF.

This clonotype has more than one count but fewer than ten. V gene TRBV6-2 or TRBV6-3 combines with J gene TRBJ2-1, with 11 nucleotides matching TRBD2. Trimming took 6 bases from V and 7 from J; bases not matched to a gene: 8. Per germline, CDR1 MNHEY and CDR2 SVGEGT. The CDR3 covers 15 residues. CDR3 nucleotide sequence: TGTGCCAGCAGAAGACTAGCGGGGAGGGATAATGAGCAGTTCTTC. Its translation: CASRRLAGRDNEQFF.

The sample holds many counts of this clonotype. The chain recombines TRBV9 with TRBJ2-5, with 8 bases that match TRBD2. The CDR3 spans 15 residues. Trimming took 0 bases from V and 5 from J; bases not matched to a gene: 6. CDR1 SGDLS and CDR2 YYNGEE come from the germline V gene. The CDR3 region has the DNA TGTGCCAGCAGCGTAGCAGCGGGAGTAGCTGAGACCCAGTACTTC. The encoded protein is CASSVAAGVAETQYF.

The J gene is TRBJ2-1, the V gene TRBV7-2; 9 positions match TRBD2. The tail of the sequence fits TRBJ2-7 better, so the J call may be wrong. The germline CDR1 and CDR2 sequences are SGHTA and FQGNSA. This CDR3 region has 16 residues. The CDR3 region has the DNA TGTGCCAGCAGCGATTTAGCGGGAGCCCCCTACAATGAGCAGTACTTC. The encoded protein is CASSDLAGAPYNEQYF.

The chain joins TRBV6-5 to TRBJ2-2; D may match TRBD1 or TRBD2 (6 bases each). This CDR3 has 13 amino acids. Germline CDR1 is MNHEY and CDR2 is SVGAGI. V lost 6 bases and J 7 bases, leaving 12 bases between the germline ends. CDR3 nucleotides: TGTGCCAGCAGCGTAAGGGGGGACGGGGAGCTGTTTTTT. It is translated as CASSVRGDGELFF.

Comments on this clonotype: A read error may produce the germline difference seen at one junction end. The DNA for the CDR3 is TGCAGTGCTGAACTCAGGAGCTCCTACAAGGAGCAGTTCTTC. Protein product: CSAELRSSYKEQFF. The V gene is TRBV20-1, the J gene TRBJ2-1; D remains unclear. CDR3 length: 14 amino acids. Per the germline V gene, CDR1 is DFQATT and CDR2 is SNEGSKA (reference sequence).

The J gene is TRBJ2-7, the V gene TRBV9; D might be TRBD1 or TRBD2, each matching 5 bases. CDR1 and CDR2 from the germline V gene are SGDLS and YYNGEE. The CDR3 runs 13 residues. V dropped 5 bases and J dropped 6 bases, with 15 bases sitting between them. For the CDR3, the DNA is TGTGCCAGCAGTCCAACCGGGACCTCCGAGCAGTACTTC. This encodes CASSPTGTSEQYF.

The chain links TRBV14 to TRBJ2-5; the D call may be TRBD1 or TRBD2 (5 bases each). Germline-derived CDR1 and CDR2 are SGHDN and FVKESK. With 0 bases removed from V and 11 bases from J, the gap between germline ends came to 16 bases. The CDR3 runs to 14 residues. CDR3 in amino acids: CASSQENRLGEQYF. DNA for the CDR3: TGTGCCAGCAGCCAAGAAAATCGCTTGGGGGAGCAGTACTTC.

This clonotype occurred many times. This rearrangement joins TRBV9 to TRBJ2-3; D possibly matches TRBD1 or TRBD2 (5 bases each). Trimming cost V 3 bases and J 3 bases, with 8 bases left between them. This CDR3 comprises 13 residues. Germline V gene lookup returns CDR1 SGDLS and CDR2 YYNGEE. In DNA form, the CDR3 reads TGTGCCAGCAGCGAGTGGGGGACAGATACGCAGTATTTT. This codes for CASSEWGTDTQYF.

V usage is TRBV12-3 or TRBV12-4 and J usage is TRBJ2-1; a possible D gene is TRBD2 (5 bases). Trimming removed 3 bases from V and 11 bases from J, with 11 bases in between. There are 12 residues in the CDR3. The CDR3 loop reads CASSLGGQQQFF. The CDR3 DNA reads TGTGCCAGCAGTTTGGGCGGGCAGCAGCAGTTCTTC.

V is TRBV3-1 and J is TRBJ2-1, with TRBD1 matching over 9 bases. The CDR3 contains 15 residues. CDR1 is LGHDT, CDR2 YNNKEL, per germline (reference sequence). Trimming cost V 6 bases and J 9 bases; bases outside gene matches: 12. CDR3 DNA: TGTGCCAGCAGTCTCTCCGGGACAGGGTTTGGTGAGCAGTTCTTC. Its translation is CASSLSGTGFGEQFF.

The chain couples TRBV6-5 to TRBJ1-5; TRBD1 agrees at 9 bases. Germline V gives CDR1 MNHEY, CDR2 SVGAGI. The CDR3 spans 12 residues. The V gene end was trimmed by 5 bases and the J gene end by 10 bases; junction bases not matched to a gene: 3. The CDR3 sequence is CASSRGQGPQHF. CDR3 DNA sequence: TGTGCCAGCAGTCGGGGACAGGGACCCCAGCATTTT.

This clonotype was seen only once. The chain couples TRBV5-4 to TRBJ2-3; the match to TRBD2 covers 8 bases. Germline trimming cut 5 bases from V and 2 bases from J; bases unmatched to any gene: 10. CDR3 length: 16 residues. Germline lookup yields CDR1 SGHNT and CDR2 YYREEE (reference sequence). The CDR3 sequence is CASSQPGLGSTDTQYF. The DNA for the CDR3 is TGTGCCAGCAGTCAACCGGGACTAGGTTCCACAGATACGCAGTATTTT.

This chain connects TRBV14 to TRBJ2-7; tentatively, D is TRBD1 (6 bases). The CDR3 extends over 13 amino acids. V was clipped by 4 bases and J by 8 bases, with 15 bases between them. The germline V gene encodes CDR1 SGHDN and CDR2 FVKESK. The CDR3 loop reads CASSPRGSAKQYF. CDR3 DNA sequence: TGTGCCAGCAGCCCCAGGGGTTCGGCCAAGCAGTACTTC.

The chain joins TRBV20-1 to TRBJ1-1; the D is unclear. Trimming pared 0 bases from V and 5 bases from J, leaving 7 bases between. The germline V gene encodes CDR1 DFQATT and CDR2 SNEGSKA (reference sequence). The CDR3 totals 12 residues. CDR3 protein: CSAREGGTEAFF. In DNA form, the CDR3 reads TGCAGTGCTAGAGAAGGCGGGACTGAAGCTTTCTTT.

The V and J genes are TRBV20-1 and TRBJ2-7, with D possibly matching TRBD2 (6 bases). The CDR3 sequence is 17 residues long. Trimming took off 6 bases at V and 0 bases at J, with 24 bases between the two ends. CDR1 is DFQATT, CDR2 SNEGSKA, per germline (reference sequence). This chain's CDR3 is CSAHVRPGTQYSYEQYF. The CDR3 nucleotides are TGCAGTGCACACGTAAGGCCGGGGACTCAATACTCCTACGAGCAGTACTTC.

J is TRBJ2-5 and V is TRBV11-2, with D perhaps matching TRBD2 (6 bases). Trimming removed 4 bases at V and 2 bases at J, with 14 bases between. The CDR3 loop spans 15 amino acids. Germline CDR1 reads SGHAT; CDR2 reads FQNNGV. For the CDR3, the DNA is TGTGCCAGCAGCTCCCGGGAGAACATACAAGAGACCCAGTACTTC. Its protein product is CASSSRENIQETQYF.

The V and J genes are TRBV7-9 and TRBJ2-1, with a weak D call TRBD1 (6 bases). V lost 5 bases and J 1 base, leaving 18 bases between the germline ends. Germline V gene data show CDR1 as SEHNR and CDR2 as FQNEAQ (reference sequence). CDR3 length: 17 amino acids. In nucleotides, the CDR3 is TGTGCCAGCAGCCTTCTGTCCGGGACATTTTCCTACAATGAGCAGTTCTTC. Residues: CASSLLSGTFSYNEQFF.

This clonotype came up many times. The chain carries TRBV29-1 and TRBJ1-2; the match to TRBD1 covers 8 bases. J was trimmed by 6 bases and V by 0 bases; bases with no gene match: 9. This CDR3 has 15 amino acids. Germline CDR1 reads SQVTM; CDR2 reads ANQGSEA. The CDR3 here is CSVEDPTGVVHGYTF. As DNA, the CDR3 is TGCAGCGTTGAAGACCCGACAGGGGTGGTTCATGGCTACACCTTC.

This chain links TRBV20-1 with TRBJ1-2, with 10 bases matching TRBD1. Germline CDR1 reads DFQATT; CDR2 reads SNEGSKA (reference sequence). With V trimmed by 1 base and J by 2 bases, 10 bases remained unmatched. There are 17 residues in the CDR3. CDR3 nucleotides: TGCAGTGCTAGAGCCGGGACAGGGGAAAGTGGAAACTATGGCTACACCTTC. Its protein product is CSARAGTGESGNYGYTF.

CDR3 protein: CASSSGQGVTNNQPQHF. CDR3 nucleotide sequence: TGTGCCAGCAGTTCGGGACAGGGGGTCACTAACAATCAGCCCCAGCATTTT. V is TRBV12-3 or TRBV12-4 and J is TRBJ1-5, with 11 bases matching TRBD1. The CDR3 length is 17 residues. The ends lost 4 bases at V and 3 bases at J; junction bases unmatched: 8.

The table lists this clonotype with a few counts. The rearrangement joins TRBV3-1 to TRBJ1-5; tentatively, D is TRBD1 (5 bases). Trimming left V 3 bases short and J 11 bases short, with 14 bases between. The germline gives CDR1 LGHDT, CDR2 YNNKEL (reference sequence). CDR3 length equals 13 residues. The CDR3 loop is CASSHGDFLAQHF. CDR3 DNA: TGTGCCAGCAGCCACGGGGACTTCTTGGCCCAGCATTTT. Filled out from reference TRBV3-1 and TRBJ1-5, the complete variable domain reads DTAVSQTPKYLVTQMGNDKSIKCEQNLGHDTMYWYKQDSKKFLKIMFSYNNKELIINETVPNRFSPKSPDKAHLNLHINSLELGDSAVYFCASSHGDFLAQHFGDGTRLSIL.

The V and J genes are TRBV11-2 and TRBJ1-1; D perhaps matches TRBD1 (5 bases). V was shortened by 1 base and J by 4 bases, with 10 bases between the two germline ends. This CDR3 spans 14 amino acids. Germline assignment: CDR1 SGHAT and CDR2 FQNNGV. CDR3 in amino acids: CASSLGTFSTEAFF. The CDR3 DNA is TGTGCCAGCAGCTTAGGGACATTTTCCACTGAAGCTTTCTTT. Combining the CDR3 with reference TRBV11-2 and TRBJ1-1 gives the whole variable domain EAGVAQSPRYKIIEKRQSVAFWCNPISGHATLYWYQQILGQGPKLLIQFQNNGVVDDSQLPKDRFSAERLKGVDSTLKIQPAKLEDSAVYLCASSLGTFSTEAFFGQGTRLTVV.